This TCR gamma chain was recorded in a study of human gamma delta and Vdelta1 T cells (dated by TCRdb to the late 2010s). Background on the whole study: Delta One T cells, Vd1+ gamma-delta T cells, were investigated in the study as cytotoxic effectors against acute myeloid leukemia.

Trimming takes 0 bases off V and 16 bases off J; junction bases not matched to a gene: 30. From the cysteine up to the phenylalanine, the CDR3 has a length of 18 residues. CDR3 DNA only is kept here, 54 bases in frame from base 1. Via the germline V gene (reference sequence), CDR1 is GITISATS and CDR2 ISYDGTV. This clone has more than one count but fewer than ten. Its cognate antigen has yet to be identified. The record has no base qualities; no much larger clone is one base away. The sample contains more than one DNA sequence encoding this CDR3. Libraries were prepared through PCR. TCRdb lists the instrument as Illumina MiSeq. TCRdb recomputed clones from the public reads with CATT; identical DNA rows were then combined. The sample profile shows about 400 gamma-chain clones; about 4.3% of them were found once. Under 90% of the sample is taken by the ten largest.

The sequenced material came from differentiated CD27- Vdelta1 gamma-delta T cells from blood. The sequence was collected from a human donor in good health. Rearrangement joined TRGV9 to TRGJ1 or TRGJ2. The nucleotide sequence is given as TGTGCCTTGTGGGAGGTGATCCCCCAAGAGGTGGGCAAAAAAAAAAAGCTCTTT. It is translated as CALWEVIPQEVGKKKKLF.